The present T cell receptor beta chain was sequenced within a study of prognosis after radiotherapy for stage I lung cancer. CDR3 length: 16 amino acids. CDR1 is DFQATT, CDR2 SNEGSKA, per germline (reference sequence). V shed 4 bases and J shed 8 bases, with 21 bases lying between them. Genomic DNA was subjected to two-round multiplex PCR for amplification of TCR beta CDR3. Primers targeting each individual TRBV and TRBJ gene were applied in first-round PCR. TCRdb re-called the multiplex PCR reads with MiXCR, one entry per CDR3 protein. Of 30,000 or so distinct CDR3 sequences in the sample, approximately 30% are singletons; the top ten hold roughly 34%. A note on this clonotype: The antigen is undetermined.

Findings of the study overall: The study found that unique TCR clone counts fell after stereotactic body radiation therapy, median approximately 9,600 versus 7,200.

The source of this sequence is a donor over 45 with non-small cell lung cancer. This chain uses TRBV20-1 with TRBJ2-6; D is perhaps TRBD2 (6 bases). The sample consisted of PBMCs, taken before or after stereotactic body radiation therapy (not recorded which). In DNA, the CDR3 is TGCAGTGCTACTTCCGGGAGAGGGGCTGGTTCCAACGTCCTGACTTTC. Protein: CSATSGRGAGSNVLTF.